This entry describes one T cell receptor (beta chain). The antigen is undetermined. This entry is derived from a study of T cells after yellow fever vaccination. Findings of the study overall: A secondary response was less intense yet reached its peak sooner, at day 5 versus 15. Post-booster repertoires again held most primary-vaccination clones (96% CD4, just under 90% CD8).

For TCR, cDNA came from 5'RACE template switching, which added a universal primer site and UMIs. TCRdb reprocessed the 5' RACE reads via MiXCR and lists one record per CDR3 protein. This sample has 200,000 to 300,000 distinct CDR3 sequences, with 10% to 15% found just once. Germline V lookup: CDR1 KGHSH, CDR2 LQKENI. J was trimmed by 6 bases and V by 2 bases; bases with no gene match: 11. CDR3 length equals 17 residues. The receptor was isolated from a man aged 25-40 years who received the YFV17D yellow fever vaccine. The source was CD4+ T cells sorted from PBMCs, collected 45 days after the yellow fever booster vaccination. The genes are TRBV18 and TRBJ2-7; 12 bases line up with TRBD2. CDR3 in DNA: TGTGCCAGCTCACCAAAGACTAGCGGGAGTAAGATCGGCGAGCAGTACTTC. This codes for CASSPKTSGSKIGEQYF.